This TCR beta chain was profiled in a study of neurological immune-mediated disorders. The CDR3 runs 13 residues. Germline loops: CDR1 SEHNR, CDR2 FQNEAQ (reference sequence). The germline V and J ends were trimmed by 4 bases and 5 bases, with 9 bases remaining between them. The authors made cDNA by 5'RACE with 10-nucleotide random UMIs. TCRdb itself ran the 5' RACE reads through MiXCR, one entry per CDR3 protein. The repertoire holds 71,000 or so distinct CDR3 sequences, with roughly 15% as singletons. Study outcomes and limitations: TCR clonal expansion peaked in HTLV-1-associated myelopathy patients and was lowest in multiple sclerosis patients.

In its sample, this clonotype was seen many times. The antigen is unknown. Regarding time point: longitudinal time-point 1 (baseline). Unsorted libraries were prepared from 2 million PBMCs held at -80 C. This receptor was obtained from a female donor with HTLV-1-associated myelopathy (HAM/TSP). The sample was PBMCs. The gene calls are TRBV7-9 and TRBJ2-1, with D perhaps matching TRBD2 (5 bases). The CDR3 sequence is CASSSQRDNEQFF. In DNA form, the CDR3 reads TGTGCCAGCAGCTCCCAGAGGGACAATGAGCAGTTCTTC.